This TCR beta chain is from a study of cytomegalovirus exposure and HLA in healthy donors. Study-wide background: The roughly 120 million unique TCR beta sequences, from 150 million to 200 million T cells, were found by an earlier analysis. Study observations and caveats: TCR beta sequences reportedly predicted most subjects' HLA-A and HLA-B alleles accurately. There were 164 TCR beta chains listed as cytomegalovirus-associated. It emerged from a later analysis that several of the most significant clusters appeared to be linked to common viral pathogens.

The PCR employed 60 Vbeta primers together with 13 Jbeta primers. The protocol was immunoSEQ multiplex PCR, while the TCRdb copy is restricted to in-frame clones and leaves out a portion. The sample lists about 140,000 clones; over 75% were seen once. This clone was seen more than once but under ten times. What it binds is not known. This CDR3 has 14 residues. CDR1 and CDR2 (germline): SGHRS, YFSETQ. Trimming removed 0 bases at V and 1 base at J, with 7 bases between. This receptor was obtained from a man aged 50 to 60 in good health and CMV-seronegative. V gene TRBV5-1 combines with J gene TRBJ2-5; D not certain. Sequencing was done on a sample of PBMCs. The DNA of the CDR3 is TGCGCCAGCAGCTTGGGCAGTGTCCAAGAGACCCAGTACTTC. This codes for CASSLGSVQETQYF.